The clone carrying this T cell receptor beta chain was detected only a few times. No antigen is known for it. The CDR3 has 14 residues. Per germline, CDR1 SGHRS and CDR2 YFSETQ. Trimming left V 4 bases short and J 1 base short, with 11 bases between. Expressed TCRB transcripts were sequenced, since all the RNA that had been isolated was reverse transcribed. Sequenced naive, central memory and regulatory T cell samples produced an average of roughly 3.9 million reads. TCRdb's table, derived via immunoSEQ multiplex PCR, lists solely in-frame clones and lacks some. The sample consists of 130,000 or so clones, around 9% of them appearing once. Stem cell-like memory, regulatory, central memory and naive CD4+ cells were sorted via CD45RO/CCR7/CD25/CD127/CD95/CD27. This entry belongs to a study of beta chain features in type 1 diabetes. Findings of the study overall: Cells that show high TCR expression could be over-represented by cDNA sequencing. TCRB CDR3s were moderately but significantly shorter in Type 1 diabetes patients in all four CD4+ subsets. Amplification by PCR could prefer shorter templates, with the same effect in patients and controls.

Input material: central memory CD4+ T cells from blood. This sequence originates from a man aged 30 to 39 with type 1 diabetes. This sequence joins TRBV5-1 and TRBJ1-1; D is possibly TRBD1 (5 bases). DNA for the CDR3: TGCGCCAGCAGCCTCAGACAGCCGAACACTGAAGCTTTCTTT. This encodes CASSLRQPNTEAFF.